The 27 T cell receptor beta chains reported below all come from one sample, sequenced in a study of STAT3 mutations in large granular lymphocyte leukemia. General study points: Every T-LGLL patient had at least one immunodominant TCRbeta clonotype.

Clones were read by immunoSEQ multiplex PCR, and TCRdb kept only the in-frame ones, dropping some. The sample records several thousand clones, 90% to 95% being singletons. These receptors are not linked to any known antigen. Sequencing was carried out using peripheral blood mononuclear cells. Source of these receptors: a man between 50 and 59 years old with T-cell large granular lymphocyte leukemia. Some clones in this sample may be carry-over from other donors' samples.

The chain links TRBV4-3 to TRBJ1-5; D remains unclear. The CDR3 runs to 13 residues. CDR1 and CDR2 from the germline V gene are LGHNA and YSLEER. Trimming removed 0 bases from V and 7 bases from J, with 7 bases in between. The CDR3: CASSQDLNQPQHF. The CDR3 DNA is TGCGCCAGCAGCCAAGATCTAAACCAGCCCCAGCATTTT.

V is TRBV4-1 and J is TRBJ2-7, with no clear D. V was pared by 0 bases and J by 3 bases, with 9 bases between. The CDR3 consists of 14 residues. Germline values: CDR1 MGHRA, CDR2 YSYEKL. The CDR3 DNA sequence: TGCGCCAGCAGCCAAGAACAGCCAAACTACGAGCAGTACTTC. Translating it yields CASSQEQPNYEQYF.

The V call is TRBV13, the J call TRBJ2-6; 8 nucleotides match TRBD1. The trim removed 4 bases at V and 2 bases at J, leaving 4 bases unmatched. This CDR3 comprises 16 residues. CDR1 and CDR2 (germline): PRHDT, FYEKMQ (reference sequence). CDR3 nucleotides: TGTGCCAGCAGCTCCCAGGGGGCGGCTGGGGCCAACGTCCTGACTTTC. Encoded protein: CASSSQGAAGANVLTF.

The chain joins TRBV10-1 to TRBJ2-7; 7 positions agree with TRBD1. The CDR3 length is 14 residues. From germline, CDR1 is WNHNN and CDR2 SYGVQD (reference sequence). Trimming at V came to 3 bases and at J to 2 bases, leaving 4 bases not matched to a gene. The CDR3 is CASSDHRGTYEQYF. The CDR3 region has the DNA TGCGCCAGCAGTGACCACAGGGGAACCTACGAGCAGTACTTC.

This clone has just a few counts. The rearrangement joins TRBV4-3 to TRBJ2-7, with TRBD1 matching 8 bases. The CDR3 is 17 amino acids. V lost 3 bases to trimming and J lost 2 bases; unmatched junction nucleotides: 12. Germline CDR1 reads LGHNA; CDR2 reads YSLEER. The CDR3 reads CASSQSHRDRSAYEQYF. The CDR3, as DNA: TGCGCCAGCAGCCAGTCGCACCGGGACAGGAGCGCCTACGAGCAGTACTTC.

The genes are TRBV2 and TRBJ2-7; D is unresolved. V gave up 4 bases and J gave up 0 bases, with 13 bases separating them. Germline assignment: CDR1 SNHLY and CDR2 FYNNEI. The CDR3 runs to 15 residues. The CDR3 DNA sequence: TGTGCCAGCAGTGTCTCGGCAGGCCTCTCCTACGAGCAGTACTTC. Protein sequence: CASSVSAGLSYEQYF.

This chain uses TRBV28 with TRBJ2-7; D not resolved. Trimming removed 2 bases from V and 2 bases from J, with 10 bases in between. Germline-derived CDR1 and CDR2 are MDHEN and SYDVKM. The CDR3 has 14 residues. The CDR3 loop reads CASSLGSGTYEQYF. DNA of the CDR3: TGTGCCAGCAGTTTAGGCTCTGGTACCTACGAGCAGTACTTC.

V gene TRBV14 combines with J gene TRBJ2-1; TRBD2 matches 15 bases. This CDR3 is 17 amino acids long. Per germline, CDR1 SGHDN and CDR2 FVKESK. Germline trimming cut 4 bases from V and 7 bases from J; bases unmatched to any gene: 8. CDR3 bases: TGTGCCAGCAGCCCGGGACTAGCGGGAGGAGTAGGTAATGAGCAGTTCTTC. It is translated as CASSPGLAGGVGNEQFF.

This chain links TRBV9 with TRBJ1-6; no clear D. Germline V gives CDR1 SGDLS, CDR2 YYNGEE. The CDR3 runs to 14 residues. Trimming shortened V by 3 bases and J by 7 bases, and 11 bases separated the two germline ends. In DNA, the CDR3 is TGTGCCAGCAGCGGAAGGTCGGGAAATTCACCCCTCCACTTT. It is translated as CASSGRSGNSPLHF.

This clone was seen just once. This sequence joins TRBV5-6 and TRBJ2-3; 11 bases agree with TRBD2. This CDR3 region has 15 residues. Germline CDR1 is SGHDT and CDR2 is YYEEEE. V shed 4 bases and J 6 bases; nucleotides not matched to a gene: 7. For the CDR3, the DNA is TGTGCCAGCAGCCTAGGACTAGCGGGTTCCGATACGCAGTATTTT. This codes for CASSLGLAGSDTQYF.

The CDR3, as DNA: TGCGCCAGCAGCCTCCTGGGGCGGTATGGCTACACCTTC. This gives the protein CASSLLGRYGYTF. The chain is built from TRBV4-1 and TRBJ1-2; a possible D gene is TRBD1 (5 bases). Looked up from germline, CDR1 is MGHRA and CDR2 is YSYEKL. The V end was cut by 4 bases, the J end by 5 bases, with 11 bases between. CDR3 size: 13 residues.

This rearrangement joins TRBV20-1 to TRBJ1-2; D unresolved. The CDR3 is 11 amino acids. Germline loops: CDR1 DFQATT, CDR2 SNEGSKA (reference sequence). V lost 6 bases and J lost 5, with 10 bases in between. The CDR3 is CSAPGMYGYTF. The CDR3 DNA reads TGCAGTGCCCCAGGCATGTATGGCTACACCTTC.

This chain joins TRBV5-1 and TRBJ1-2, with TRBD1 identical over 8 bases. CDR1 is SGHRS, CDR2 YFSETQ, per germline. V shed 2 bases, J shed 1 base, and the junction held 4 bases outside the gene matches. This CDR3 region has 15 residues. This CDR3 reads CASSFLTGVNYGYTF. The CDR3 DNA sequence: TGCGCCAGCAGCTTCCTGACAGGGGTTAACTATGGCTACACCTTC.

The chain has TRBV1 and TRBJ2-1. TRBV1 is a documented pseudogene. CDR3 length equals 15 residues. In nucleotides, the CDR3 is TGCACCAGCAGCCAAGATCTAGGGCACGGCAATGAGCAGTTCTTC. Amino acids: CTSSQDLGHGNEQFF.

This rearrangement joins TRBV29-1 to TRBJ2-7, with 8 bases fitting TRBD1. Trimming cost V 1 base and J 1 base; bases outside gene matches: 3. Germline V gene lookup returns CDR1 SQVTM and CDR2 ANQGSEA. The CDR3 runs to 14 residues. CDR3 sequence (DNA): TGCAGCGTTGAAGGGGGACAGGATTCCTACGAGCAGTACTTC. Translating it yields CSVEGGQDSYEQYF.

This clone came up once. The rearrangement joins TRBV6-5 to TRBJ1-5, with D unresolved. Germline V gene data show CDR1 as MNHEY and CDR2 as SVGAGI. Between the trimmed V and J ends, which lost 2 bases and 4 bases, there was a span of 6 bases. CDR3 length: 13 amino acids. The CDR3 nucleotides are TGTGCCAGCAGTTACGCCCTAAATCAGCCCCAGCATTTT. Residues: CASSYALNQPQHF.

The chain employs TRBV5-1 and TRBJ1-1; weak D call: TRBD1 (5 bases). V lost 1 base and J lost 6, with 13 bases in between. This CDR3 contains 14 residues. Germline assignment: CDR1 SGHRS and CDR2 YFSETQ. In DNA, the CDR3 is TGCGCCAGCAGCTTGTCCCCGGGGGGGGCTGAAGCTTTCTTT. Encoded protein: CASSLSPGGAEAFF.

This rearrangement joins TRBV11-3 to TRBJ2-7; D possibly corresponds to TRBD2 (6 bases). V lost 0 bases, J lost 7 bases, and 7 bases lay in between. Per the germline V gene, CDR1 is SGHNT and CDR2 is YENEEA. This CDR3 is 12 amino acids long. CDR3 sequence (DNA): TGTGCCAGCAGCTTAGATGGAGGGGAGCAGTACTTC. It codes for CASSLDGGEQYF.

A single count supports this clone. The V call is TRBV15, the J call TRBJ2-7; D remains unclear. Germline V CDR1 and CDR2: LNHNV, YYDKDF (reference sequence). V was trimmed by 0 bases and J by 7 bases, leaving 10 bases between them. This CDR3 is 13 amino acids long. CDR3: CATSRDGVREQYF. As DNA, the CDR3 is TGTGCCACCAGCAGAGATGGGGTCCGGGAGCAGTACTTC.

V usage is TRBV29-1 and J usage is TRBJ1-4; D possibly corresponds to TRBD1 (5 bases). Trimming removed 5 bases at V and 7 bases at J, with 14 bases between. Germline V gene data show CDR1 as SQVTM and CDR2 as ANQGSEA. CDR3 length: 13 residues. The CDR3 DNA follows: TGCAGCGTTACGACAGTATCTTCTGAAAAACTGTTTTTT. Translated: CSVTTVSSEKLFF. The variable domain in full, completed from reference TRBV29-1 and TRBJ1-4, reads SAVISQKPSRDICQRGTSLTIQCQVDSQVTMMFWYRQQPGQSLTLIATANQGSEATYESGFVIDKFPISRPNLTFSTLTVSNMSPEDSSIYLCSVTTVSSEKLFFGSGTQLSVL.

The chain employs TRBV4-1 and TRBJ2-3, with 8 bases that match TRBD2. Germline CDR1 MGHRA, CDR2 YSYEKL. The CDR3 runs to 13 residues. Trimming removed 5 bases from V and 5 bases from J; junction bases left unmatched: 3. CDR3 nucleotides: TGCGCCAGCAGCGGGAGCGGGGGAGATACGCAGTATTTT. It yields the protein CASSGSGGDTQYF.

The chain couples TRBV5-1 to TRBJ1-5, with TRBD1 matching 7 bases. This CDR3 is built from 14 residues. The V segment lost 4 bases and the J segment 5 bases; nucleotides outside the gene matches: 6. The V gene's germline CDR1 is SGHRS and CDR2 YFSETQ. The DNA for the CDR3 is TGCGCCAGCAGCCCAACAGGGGCCCATCAGCCCCAGCATTTT. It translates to CASSPTGAHQPQHF.

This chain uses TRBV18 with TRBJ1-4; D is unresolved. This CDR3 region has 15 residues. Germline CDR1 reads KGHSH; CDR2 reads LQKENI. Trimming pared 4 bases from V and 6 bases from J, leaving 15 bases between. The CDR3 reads CASSLPEGGHEKLFF. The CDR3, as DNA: TGTGCCAGCTCACTCCCGGAGGGCGGGCATGAAAAACTGTTTTTT.

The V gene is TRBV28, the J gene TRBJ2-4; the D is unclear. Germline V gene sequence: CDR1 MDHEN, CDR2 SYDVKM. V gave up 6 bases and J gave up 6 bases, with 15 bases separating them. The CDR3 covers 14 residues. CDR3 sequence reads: CASSGASWGNIQYF. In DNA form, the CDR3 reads TGTGCCAGCAGCGGAGCGTCTTGGGGAAACATTCAGTACTTC.

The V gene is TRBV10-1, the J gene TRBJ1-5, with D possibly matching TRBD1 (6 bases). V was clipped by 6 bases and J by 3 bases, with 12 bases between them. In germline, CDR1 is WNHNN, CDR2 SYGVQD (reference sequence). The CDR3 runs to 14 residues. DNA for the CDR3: TGCGCCAGCAGAATACAGGGTTTCAATCAGCCCCAGCATTTT. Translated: CASRIQGFNQPQHF.

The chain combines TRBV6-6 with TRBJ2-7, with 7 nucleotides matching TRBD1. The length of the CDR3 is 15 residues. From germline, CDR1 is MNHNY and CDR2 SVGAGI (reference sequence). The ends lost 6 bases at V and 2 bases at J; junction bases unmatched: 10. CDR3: CASRDRQGGTYEQYF. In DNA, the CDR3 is TGTGCCAGCAGAGACCGACAGGGTGGGACCTACGAGCAGTACTTC.

The CDR3 sequence is CASRTGGAVGELFF. The CDR3 DNA reads TGTGCCAGTAGAACAGGGGGCGCGGTCGGGGAGCTGTTTTTT. This chain connects TRBV19 to TRBJ2-2, with TRBD1 matching 9 bases. The ends lost 6 bases at V and 7 bases at J; junction bases unmatched: 6. This CDR3 is 14 amino acids long. Germline CDR1 LNHDA, CDR2 SQIVND (reference sequence).